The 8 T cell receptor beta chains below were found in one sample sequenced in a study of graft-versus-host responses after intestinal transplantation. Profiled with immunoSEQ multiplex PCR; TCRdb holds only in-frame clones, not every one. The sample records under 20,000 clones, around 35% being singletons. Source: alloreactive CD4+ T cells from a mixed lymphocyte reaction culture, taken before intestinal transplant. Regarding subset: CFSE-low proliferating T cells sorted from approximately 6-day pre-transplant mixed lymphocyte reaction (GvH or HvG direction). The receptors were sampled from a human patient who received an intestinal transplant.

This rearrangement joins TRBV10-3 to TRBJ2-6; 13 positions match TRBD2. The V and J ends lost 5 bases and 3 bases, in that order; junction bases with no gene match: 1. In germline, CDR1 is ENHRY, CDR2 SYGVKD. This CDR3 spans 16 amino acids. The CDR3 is CAISRLAGGGANVLTF. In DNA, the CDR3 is TGTGCCATCAGTAGACTAGCGGGAGGTGGGGCCAACGTCCTGACTTTC.

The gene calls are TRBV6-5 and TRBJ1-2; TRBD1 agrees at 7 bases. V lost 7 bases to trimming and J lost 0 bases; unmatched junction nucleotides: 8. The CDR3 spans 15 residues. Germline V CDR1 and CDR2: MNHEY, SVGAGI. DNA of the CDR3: TGTGCCAGCAACAACCCAGGGACAGCTAACTATGGCTACACCTTC. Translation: CASNNPGTANYGYTF.

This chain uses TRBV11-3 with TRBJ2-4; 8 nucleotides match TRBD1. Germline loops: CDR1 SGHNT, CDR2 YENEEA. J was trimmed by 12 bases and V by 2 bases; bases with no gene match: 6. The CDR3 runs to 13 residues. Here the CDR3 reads CASSLSRTGPQYF. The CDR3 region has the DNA TGTGCCAGCAGCTTATCCCGGACAGGGCCTCAGTACTTC.

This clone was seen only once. CDR3 residues: CASSDPLPGHGYTF. In DNA, the CDR3 is TGTGCCAGCAGTGACCCTCTCCCAGGGCATGGCTACACCTTC. The J gene is TRBJ1-2, the V gene TRBV25-1; a possible D gene is TRBD1 (5 bases). There are 14 residues in the CDR3. The germline V gene encodes CDR1 MGHDK and CDR2 SYGVNS. The V end was cut by 3 bases, the J end by 6 bases, with 14 bases between.

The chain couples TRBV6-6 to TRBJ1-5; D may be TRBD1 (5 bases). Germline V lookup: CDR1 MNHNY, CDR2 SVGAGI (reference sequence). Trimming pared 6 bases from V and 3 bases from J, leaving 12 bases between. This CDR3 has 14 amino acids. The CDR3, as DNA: TGTGCCAGCAGCACGCGACAGTACAATCAGCCCCAGCATTTT. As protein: CASSTRQYNQPQHF.

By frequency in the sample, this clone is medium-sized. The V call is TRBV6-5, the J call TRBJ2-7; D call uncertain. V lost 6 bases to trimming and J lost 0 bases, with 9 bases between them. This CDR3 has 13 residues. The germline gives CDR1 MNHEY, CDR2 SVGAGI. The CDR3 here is CASRRASSYEQYF. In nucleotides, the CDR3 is TGTGCCAGCAGACGGGCCAGCTCCTACGAGCAGTACTTC.

CDR3 nucleotide sequence: TGTGCCAGCAGTGAAGAAGCGGGGGGGTGGGAGACCCAGTACTTC. Its protein is CASSEEAGGWETQYF. The V and J genes are TRBV2 and TRBJ2-5, with TRBD2 matching 10 bases. J gave up 5 bases and V 1 base, and 4 bases lay outside the gene matches. Germline V gives CDR1 SNHLY, CDR2 FYNNEI. This CDR3 contains 15 residues.

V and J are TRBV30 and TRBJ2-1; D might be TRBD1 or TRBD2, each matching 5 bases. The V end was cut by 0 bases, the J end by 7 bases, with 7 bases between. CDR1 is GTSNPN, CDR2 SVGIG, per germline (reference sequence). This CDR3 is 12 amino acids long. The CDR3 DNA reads TGTGCCTGGAGTGTGTGGGGGAATGAGCAGTTCTTC. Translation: CAWSVWGNEQFF.